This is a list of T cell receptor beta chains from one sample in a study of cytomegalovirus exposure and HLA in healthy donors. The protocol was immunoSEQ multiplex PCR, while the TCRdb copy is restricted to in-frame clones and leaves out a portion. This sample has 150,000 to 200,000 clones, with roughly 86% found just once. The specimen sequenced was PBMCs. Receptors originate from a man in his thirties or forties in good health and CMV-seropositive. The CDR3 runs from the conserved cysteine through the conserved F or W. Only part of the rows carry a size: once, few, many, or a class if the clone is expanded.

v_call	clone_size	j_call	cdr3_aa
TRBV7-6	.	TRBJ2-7	CASSPQTGDYEQYF
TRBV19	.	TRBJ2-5	CASSIGTSGQETQYF
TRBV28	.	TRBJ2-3	CASSSPPEARAYF
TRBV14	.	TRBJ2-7	CASSQGVFSGRLSEQYF
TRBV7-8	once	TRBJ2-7	CASRAPGTSGTQYF
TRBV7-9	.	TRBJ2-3	CASSPRTGITDTQYF
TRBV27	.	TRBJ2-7	CASSLQGSWSEQYF
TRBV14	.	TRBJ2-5	CASSPLQTSYQETQYF
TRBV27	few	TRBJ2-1	CATGGFNEQFF
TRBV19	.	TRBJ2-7	CASSIGASGGPYEQYF
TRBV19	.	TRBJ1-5	CASSTGRNQPQHF
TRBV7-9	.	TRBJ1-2	CASSLLSRDPIGYTF
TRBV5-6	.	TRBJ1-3	CASSFFGGNRNTIYF
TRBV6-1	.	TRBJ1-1	CASRGVLRAEAFF
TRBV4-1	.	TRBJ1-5	CASSHFVSSNQPQHF
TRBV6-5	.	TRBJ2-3	CASSYSLRGDADTQYF
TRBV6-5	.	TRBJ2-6	CASSFKFAGANVLTF
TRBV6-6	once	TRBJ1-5	CASTRWGNQPQHF
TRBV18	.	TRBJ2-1	CASSHPWGTYNEQFF
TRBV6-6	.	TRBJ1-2	CASSYPGTGDYGYTF
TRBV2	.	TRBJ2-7	CASSDRSYEQYF
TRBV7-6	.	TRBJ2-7	CASSLVVSGGSYEQYF
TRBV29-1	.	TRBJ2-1	CSVPRTSGRGEQFF
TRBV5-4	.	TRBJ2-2	CASSPPLETGELFF
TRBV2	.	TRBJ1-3	CASSLTVVSGNTIYF
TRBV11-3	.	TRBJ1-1	CASSLRRQGRSTEAFF
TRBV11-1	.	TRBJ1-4	CASSPDEGKLFF
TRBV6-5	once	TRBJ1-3	CASSYDRGPTNTIYF
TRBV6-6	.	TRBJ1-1	CASTAWDTEAFF
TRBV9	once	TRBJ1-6	CASSVTGTGAYNSPLHF
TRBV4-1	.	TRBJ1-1	CASSQEVTGDTEAFF
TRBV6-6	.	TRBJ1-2	CASSYSVQGLGGYTF
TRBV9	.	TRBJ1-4	CASSGIKGGNEKLFF
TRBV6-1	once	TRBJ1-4	CASTQEAGVNEKLFF
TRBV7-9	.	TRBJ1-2	CASTGQGAQNYGYTF
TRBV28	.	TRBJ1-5	CASSPSQGTQPQHF
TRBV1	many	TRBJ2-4	CTSSQDGELAKNIQYF
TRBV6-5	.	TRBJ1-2	CASSSYGVGGYTF
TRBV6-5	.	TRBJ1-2	CASSLDRRGYTF
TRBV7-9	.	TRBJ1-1	CASSLTTASEAFF